A selection of T cell receptor beta chains follows, all from one sample in a study of T cell repertoires in cytomegalovirus infection. Via MiXCR, TCRdb re-called the reads, giving one row per CDR3 protein. This sample has fewer than 650,000 distinct CDR3 sequences; under 45% occur once, and the top ten carry 48%. These receptors lack a known antigen. This specimen consisted of cultured PBMCs, obtained from culture after CMV antigen stimulation. Receptors were obtained from a human donor in good health (CMV status not recorded). Some clones in this sample may be carry-over from other donors' samples. Both conserved end residues are part of each CDR3. A D gene is named only where the DNA matches it firmly. Not all rows give a size; the values are once, few, many and, for expanded clones, a class.

>NA|TRBV4-1|NA|15|TRBJ1-5
CASSQERGRNQPQHF
TGCGCCAGCAGCCAAGAGCGCGGCCGCAATCAGCCCCAGCATTTT
>NA|TRBV28|NA|15|TRBJ2-1
CASSSGTLPNNEQFF
TGTGCCAGCAGTTCCGGGACACTCCCTAACAATGAGCAGTTCTTC
>NA|TRBV18|NA|15|TRBJ2-2
CASSLAATNTGELFF
TGTGCCAGCTCTCTTGCGGCGACGAACACCGGGGAGCTGTTTTTT
>NA|TRBV11-3|NA|19|TRBJ2-1
CASSLVFLLARRGYNEQFF
TGTGCCAGCAGCTTAGTTTTCCTCCTAGCGCGAAGGGGATACAATGAGCAGTTCTTC
>NA|TRBV5-6|TRBD1|15|TRBJ1-1
CASSRWDRLNTEAFF
TGTGCCAGCAGCCGGTGGGACAGACTAAACACTGAAGCTTTCTTT
>few|TRBV7-2|NA|14|TRBJ1-2
CASSLPQSNYGYTF
TGTGCCAGCAGCTTACCACAGAGTAACTATGGCTACACCTTC
>many|TRBV12-3/TRBV12-4|TRBD1|16|TRBJ2-1
CASTDRDPSPYNEQFF
TGTGCCAGCACCGACAGGGACCCTTCCCCCTACAATGAGCAGTTCTTC
>NA|TRBV10-3|NA|15|TRBJ1-4
CAISVQGGIDEKLFF
TGTGCCATCAGTGTCCAGGGCGGAATAGATGAAAAACTGTTTTTT
>NA|TRBV7-2|NA|16|TRBJ2-7
CASSLAGGTLPYEQYF
TGTGCCAGCAGCTTAGCAGGAGGGACTCTGCCCTACGAGCAGTACTTC
>NA|TRBV7-2|TRBD1|14|TRBJ2-7
CASSFRTGDYEQYF
TGTGCCAGCAGCTTTAGGACAGGCGACTACGAGCAGTACTTC
>NA|TRBV29-1|NA|11|TRBJ2-1
CSVGYPNEQFF
TGCAGCGTTGGATACCCCAATGAGCAGTTCTTC
>NA|TRBV11-2|NA|13|TRBJ2-7
CASSFHLVWEQYF
TGTGCCAGCAGCTTCCATCTCGTGTGGGAGCAGTACTTC
>NA|TRBV27|NA|13|TRBJ1-2
CASSFRASYGYTF
TGTGCCAGCAGTTTCCGGGCCTCATATGGCTACACCTTC
>NA|TRBV12-3/TRBV12-4|NA|15|TRBJ1-5
CASSLGSTVGQPQHF
TGTGCCAGCAGTTTAGGATCTACTGTGGGTCAGCCCCAGCATTTT
>few|TRBV6-6|NA|15|TRBJ2-1
CASRIRGLSYNEQFF
TGTGCCAGCAGAATTAGAGGTCTATCCTACAATGAGCAGTTCTTC
>NA|TRBV19|NA|14|TRBJ1-6
CASNRVQGPRPLHF
TGTGCCAGCAACCGGGTTCAAGGGCCGAGACCCCTCCACTTT
>NA|TRBV2|NA|16|TRBJ2-3
CASSDRRSGTTDTQYF
TGTGCCAGCAGTGACAGGAGGTCGGGAACCACAGATACGCAGTATTTT
>NA|TRBV6-2/TRBV6-3|NA|14|TRBJ2-1
CASTQSVTGNEQFF
TGTGCCAGCACCCAAAGTGTTACGGGAAATGAGCAGTTCTTC
>few|TRBV4-3|TRBD2|16|TRBJ2-2
CASSHASGRGGGELFF
TGCGCCAGCAGCCATGCCTCTGGGAGGGGAGGCGGGGAGCTGTTTTTT
>NA|TRBV7-6|NA|12|TRBJ2-3
CASRPTGKTQYF
TGTGCCAGCCGCCCAACTGGAAAAACGCAGTATTTT
>few|TRBV7-9|TRBD2|17|TRBJ2-5
CASSLGAGLAREETQYF
TGTGCCAGCAGCTTAGGCGCAGGACTAGCCCGAGAAGAGACCCAGTACTTC
>few|TRBV7-2|TRBD2|20|TRBJ2-1
CASSLPRSSGGTQNYNEQFF
TGTGCCAGCAGCTTACCACGATCTAGCGGGGGGACCCAAAATTACAATGAGCAGTTCTTC
>few|TRBV7-8|NA|15|TRBJ2-7
CASSTRPRATYEQYF
TGTGCCAGCAGCACTAGACCTAGGGCGACCTACGAGCAGTACTTC
>NA|TRBV5-1|NA|14|TRBJ2-2
CASTGRDNTGELFF
TGCGCCAGCACGGGTAGGGACAACACCGGGGAGCTGTTTTTT
>NA|TRBV4-3|TRBD2|17|TRBJ2-2
CASSQDRRTSGTGELFF
TGCGCCAGCAGCCAAGACCGACGGACTAGTGGCACCGGGGAGCTGTTTTTT
>NA|TRBV7-9|TRBD1|15|TRBJ1-2
CASSLWDRADYGYTF
TGTGCCAGCAGCTTATGGGACAGGGCAGACTATGGCTACACCTTC
>few|TRBV6-1|TRBD1|17|TRBJ1-5
CASSEWGDRADNQPQHF
TGTGCCAGCAGTGAATGGGGGGACAGGGCCGACAATCAGCCCCAGCATTTT
>few|TRBV2|NA|16|TRBJ2-7
CASKGGNSSPSYEQYF
TGTGCCAGCAAGGGGGGGAATAGTAGCCCATCCTACGAGCAGTACTTC
>few|TRBV12-5|TRBD2|14|TRBJ2-5
CASGPSGGQETQYF
TGTGCTAGTGGCCCCTCGGGGGGACAAGAGACCCAGTACTTC
>few|TRBV7-9|NA|15|TRBJ1-6
CASSSGGAGNSPLHF
TGTGCCAGCAGCTCGGGGGGCGCAGGGAATTCACCCCTCCACTTT
>few|TRBV7-8|NA|17|TRBJ1-3
CASSPVRGLSSGNTIYF
TGTGCCAGCAGCCCCGTTAGGGGCCTTAGCTCTGGAAACACCATATATTTT
>NA|TRBV6-1|TRBD1|14|TRBJ1-3
CASIMTGNRNTIYF
TGTGCCAGCATTATGACAGGGAACCGAAACACCATATATTTT
>few|TRBV7-2|NA|14|TRBJ2-5
CASSLGLTSETQYF
TGTGCCAGCAGCTTAGGGCTGACTAGTGAGACCCAGTACTTC
>NA|TRBV7-8|NA|17|TRBJ1-2
CASSHPGVAAANYGYTF
TGTGCCAGCAGCCACCCGGGGGTGGCAGCCGCTAACTATGGCTACACCTTC
>few|TRBV7-6|TRBD2|18|TRBJ2-3
CASSLIRREGRSTDTQYF
TGTGCCAGCAGCTTAATTCGGCGGGAGGGCCGGAGCACAGATACGCAGTATTTT